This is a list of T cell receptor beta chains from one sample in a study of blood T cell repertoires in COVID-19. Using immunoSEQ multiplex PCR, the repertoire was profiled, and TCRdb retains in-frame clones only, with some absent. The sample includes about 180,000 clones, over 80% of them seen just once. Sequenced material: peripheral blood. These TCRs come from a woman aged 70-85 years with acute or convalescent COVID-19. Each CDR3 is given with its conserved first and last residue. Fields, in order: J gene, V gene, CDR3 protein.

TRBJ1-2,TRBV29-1,CSVDYGARGYTF
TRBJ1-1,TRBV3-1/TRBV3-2,CASSQELSRLGGTEAFF
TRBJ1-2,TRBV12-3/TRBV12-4,CASSSGQGLGYTF
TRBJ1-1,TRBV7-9,CASRSGQGSTEAFF
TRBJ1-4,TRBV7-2,CASRSGGSINEKLFF
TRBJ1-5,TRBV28,CASSFGSYQPQHF
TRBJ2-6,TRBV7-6,CASRGYSGREAGANVLTF
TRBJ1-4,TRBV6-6,CASRVSGNEKLFF
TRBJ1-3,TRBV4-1,CASSQSYAPGTGGIGNTIYF
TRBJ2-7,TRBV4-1,CASSQGATLSYEQYF
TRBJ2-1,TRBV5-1,CASSFSGTTGNEQFF
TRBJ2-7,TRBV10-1,CASSEPRTGGCYEQYF
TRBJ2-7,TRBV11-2,CASSPLGTAGSEQYF
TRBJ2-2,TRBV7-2,CASSADWLAGELFF
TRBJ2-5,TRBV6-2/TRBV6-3,CASSFPSRGETQYF
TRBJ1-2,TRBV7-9,CASSSGSGTGDYGYTF
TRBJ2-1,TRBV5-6,CASRIGLAGGNEQFF
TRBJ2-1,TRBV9,CASSVGGLVSHEQFF
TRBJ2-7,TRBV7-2,CASSFDRGSYEQYF
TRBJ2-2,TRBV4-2,CASSRPAAVNTGELFF
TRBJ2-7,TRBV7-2,CASSLVDSTYEQYF
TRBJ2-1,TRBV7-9,CASSLAYAGNEQFF
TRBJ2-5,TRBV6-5,CASSSTGRETQYF
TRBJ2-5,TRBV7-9,CASSYSGGQETQYF
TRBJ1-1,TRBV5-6,CASSLAIQGATAEAFF
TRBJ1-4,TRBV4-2,CASSQDPPGTGDEKLFF
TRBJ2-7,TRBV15,CATSSLAAGKSYEQYF
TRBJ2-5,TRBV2,CASIAGTGKETQYF
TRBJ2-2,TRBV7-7,CASSGGPNTGELFF
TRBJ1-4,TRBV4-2,CASSQDRGTGSNEKLFF
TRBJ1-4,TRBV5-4,CASSLERFGEKLFF
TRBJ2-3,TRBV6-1,CASSDGLAGRPDTQYF
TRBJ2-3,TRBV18,CASSPIPSGYTDTQYF
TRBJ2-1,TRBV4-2,CASSQELATYNEQFF
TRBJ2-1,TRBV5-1,CASSPGTGGADEQFF
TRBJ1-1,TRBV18,CASSPHRGGGEAFF
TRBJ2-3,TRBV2,CASSELTDTQYF
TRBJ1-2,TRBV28,CASSSDRIGYTF
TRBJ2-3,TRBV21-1,CASSKGGQGHTDTQYF
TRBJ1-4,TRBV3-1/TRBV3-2,CASSQDRGNEKLFF
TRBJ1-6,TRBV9,CASSVGEGRNSPLHF
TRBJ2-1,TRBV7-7,CASSKLAGDQGNEQFF
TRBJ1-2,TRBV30,CAWFLRANYGYTF
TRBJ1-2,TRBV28,CASTSPRDRGDEGYTF
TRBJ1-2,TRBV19,CASSHNRDPDYGYTF
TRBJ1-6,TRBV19,CASSIGPGENSPLHF
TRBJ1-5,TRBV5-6,CASSLYVQAYNQPQHF
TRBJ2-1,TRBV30,CAWTGRQKQFF
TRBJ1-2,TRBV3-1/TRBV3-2,CASRLTETPNYGYTF
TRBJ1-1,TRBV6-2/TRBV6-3,CASSYLTGNTEAFF
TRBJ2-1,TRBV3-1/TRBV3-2,CASSPGHTRQFF
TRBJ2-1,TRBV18,CASSRGLAGGGNEQFF
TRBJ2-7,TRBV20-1,CSPSQGNEQYF
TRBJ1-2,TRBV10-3,CAISEGEAGIYGYTF
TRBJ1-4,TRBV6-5,CASSRDRDLAKLFF
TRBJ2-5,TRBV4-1,CASSPTLAGVGEETQYF
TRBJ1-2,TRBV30,CAWRAGYRVGYTF
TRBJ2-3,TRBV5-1,CASSLGTKSTDTQYF